This T cell receptor (beta chain) stems from a study of T cell clonality in common variable immunodeficiency. The protocol was immunoSEQ multiplex PCR, while the TCRdb copy is restricted to in-frame clones and leaves out a portion. The repertoire has over 30,000 clones, none seen only once; the ten largest take about 26%. Findings and caveats of the study: Links between repertoire features and CVID complications were heterogeneity-limited. Reportedly, TCR beta sequences from common variable immunodeficiency showed fewer deletions and N-nucleotide insertions.

Germline CDR1 SGHTA, CDR2 FQGNSA. Trimming removed 4 bases from V and 2 bases from J; junction bases left unmatched: 3. CDR3 length: 14 amino acids. This clone appeared many times. The antigen is undetermined. The observed sequence ends 3 residues before the CDR3 terminus, with the missing tail filled in from the germline J gene. This chain joins TRBV7-2 and TRBJ2-5, with TRBD1 matching over 8 bases. Specimen: peripheral blood mononuclear cells. The sequence derives from a human donor with common variable immunodeficiency. The part of the CDR3 DNA that was read is TGTGCCAGCAGCTCTGACAGGGGACAAGAGACC. It encodes CASSSDRGQET. The whole CDR3 is CASSSDRGQETQYF.